The 7 T cell receptor beta chains in this list originate from one sample, sequenced in a study of T cell changes during pregnancy in multiple sclerosis. The assay was immunoSEQ multiplex PCR, and TCRdb's table has in-frame clones only and misses some. Among tens of thousands of clones, approximately 90% were seen once, and the ten largest hold approximately 1.5%. This material consisted of peripheral blood, taken in the third trimester of pregnancy. The receptor set was obtained from a female donor with multiple sclerosis, enrolled in a pregnancy study.

The V gene is TRBV5-1, the J gene TRBJ2-5; 8 positions match TRBD1. This CDR3 contains 14 residues. V was pared by 5 bases and J by 5 bases, with 8 bases of the junction left unmatched. In germline, CDR1 is SGHRS, CDR2 YFSETQ. CDR3 nucleotides: TGCGCCAGCAGACCGGGACAGGTGATGGAGACCCAGTACTTC. This codes for CASRPGQVMETQYF.

V usage is TRBV9 and J usage is TRBJ2-7; 7 bases map to TRBD1. This CDR3 spans 18 amino acids. V lost 6 bases, J lost 5 bases, and 23 bases stayed unmatched. CDR1 and CDR2 (germline): SGDLS, YYNGEE. In nucleotides, the CDR3 is TGTGCCAGCACCGAGACGACCGTTCCGACAGGGACGAGTGACGAGCAGTACTTC. Translating it yields CASTETTVPTGTSDEQYF.

CDR3 region: CASYGPEETQYF. CDR3 DNA: TGCGCCAGCTACGGTCCTGAGGAGACCCAGTACTTC. This sequence joins TRBV5-1 and TRBJ2-5; D gene ambiguous. The germline gives CDR1 SGHRS, CDR2 YFSETQ. Trimming removed 7 bases at V and 5 bases at J, with 12 bases between. The CDR3 has 12 residues.

The V and J genes are TRBV7-2 and TRBJ1-5, with 7 nucleotides matching TRBD1. Germline CDR1 and CDR2: SGHTA and FQGNSA. CDR3 length: 15 amino acids. J lost 11 bases, V lost 2 bases, and 12 bases had no gene match. The CDR3, as DNA: TGTGCCAGCAGCTTATTGGGGGTAGGGGGCGGCTCCCAGCATTTT. Translating it yields CASSLLGVGGGSQHF. Supplemented by reference TRBV7-2 and TRBJ1-5, the full variable domain reads GAGVSQSPSNKVTEKGKDVELRCDPISGHTALYWYRQSLGQGLEFLIYFQGNSAPDKSGLPSDRFSAERTGGSVSTLTIQRTQQEDSAVYLCASSLLGVGGGSQHFGDGTRLSIL.

This clone appeared a few times. The J gene is TRBJ2-7, the V gene TRBV7-3, with 10 bases matching TRBD1. The CDR3 is made up of 15 amino acids. The V segment lost 3 bases and the J segment 2 bases; nucleotides outside the gene matches: 4. Germline V lookup: CDR1 SGHTA, CDR2 FQGTGA. The CDR3 sequence: CASSFGQGGAYEQYF. The CDR3 nucleotides are TGTGCCAGCAGCTTCGGACAGGGGGGTGCCTACGAGCAGTACTTC.

This chain connects TRBV5-1 to TRBJ2-5; 7 bases line up with TRBD1. Germline V CDR1 and CDR2: SGHRS, YFSETQ. Trimming took 6 bases from V and 2 from J; bases not matched to a gene: 10. This CDR3 comprises 15 residues. CDR3 in DNA: TGCGCCAGCACCAACTATGGGACAGCTCAAGAGACCCAGTACTTC. It codes for CASTNYGTAQETQYF.

The J gene is TRBJ2-4, the V gene TRBV13, with TRBD2 as a possible D gene (5 bases). CDR1 is PRHDT and CDR2 is FYEKMQ in the germline V gene (reference sequence). This CDR3 spans 14 amino acids. The V and J ends lost 5 bases and 5 bases respectively, with 13 bases between them. The DNA of the CDR3 is TGTGCCAGCAGCATTTCACGGGGAGAAAACATTCAGTACTTC. Its protein is CASSISRGENIQYF.